This TCR beta chain came from a study of blood T cell repertoires in COVID-19. The CDR3 is made up of 15 amino acids. Trimming stripped 5 bases from V and 0 bases from J, with 11 bases between. Looked up from germline, CDR1 is SGHTA and CDR2 is FQGNSA. Produced via immunoSEQ multiplex PCR; TCRdb's table is partial and in-frame only. The table records about 190,000 clones, around 86% of them present only once. The chain employs TRBV7-2 and TRBJ2-1; unclear D gene. This TCR came from a man in his forties or fifties with acute COVID-19. Specimen: PBMCs or T cells enriched from blood (not recorded which). The CDR3 DNA follows: TGTGCCAGCAGCACCACCTGGAGCTCCTACAATGAGCAGTTCTTC. Its protein product is CASSTTWSSYNEQFF.